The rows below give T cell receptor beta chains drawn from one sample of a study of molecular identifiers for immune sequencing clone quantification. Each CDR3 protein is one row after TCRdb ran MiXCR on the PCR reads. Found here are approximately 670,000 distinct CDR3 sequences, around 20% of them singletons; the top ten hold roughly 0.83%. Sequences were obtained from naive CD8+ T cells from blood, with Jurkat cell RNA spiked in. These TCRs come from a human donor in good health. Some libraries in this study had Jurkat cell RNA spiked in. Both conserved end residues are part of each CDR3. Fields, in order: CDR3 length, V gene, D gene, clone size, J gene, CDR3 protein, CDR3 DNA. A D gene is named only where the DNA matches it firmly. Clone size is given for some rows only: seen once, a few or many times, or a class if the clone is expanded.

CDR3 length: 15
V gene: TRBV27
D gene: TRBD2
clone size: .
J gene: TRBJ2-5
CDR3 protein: CASSSVAGGRETQYF
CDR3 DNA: TGTGCCAGCAGTTCAGTGGCGGGGGGCCGAGAGACCCAGTACTTC

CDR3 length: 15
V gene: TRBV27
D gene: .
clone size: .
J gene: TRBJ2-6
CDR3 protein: CASSLGVPGANVLTF
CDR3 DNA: TGTGCCAGCAGTTTAGGTGTCCCTGGGGCCAACGTCCTGACTTTC

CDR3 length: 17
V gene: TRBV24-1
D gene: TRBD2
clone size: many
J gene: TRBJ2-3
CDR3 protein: CATSEAGLAGILDTQYF
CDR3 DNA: TGTGCCACCAGTGAGGCTGGGCTAGCGGGAATATTGGATACGCAGTATTTT

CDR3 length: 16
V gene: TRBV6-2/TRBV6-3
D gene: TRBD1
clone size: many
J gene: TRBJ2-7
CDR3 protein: CASSFDVGQGSGEQYF
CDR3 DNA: TGTGCCAGCAGTTTCGACGTGGGACAGGGGTCGGGTGAGCAGTACTTC

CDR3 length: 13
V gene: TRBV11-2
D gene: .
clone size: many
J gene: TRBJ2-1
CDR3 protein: CASKAVSYNEQFF
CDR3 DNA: TGTGCCAGCAAAGCGGTCTCCTACAATGAGCAGTTCTTC

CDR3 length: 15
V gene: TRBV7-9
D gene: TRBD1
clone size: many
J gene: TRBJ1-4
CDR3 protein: CASSLGQGSNEKLFF
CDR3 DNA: TGTGCCAGCAGCTTAGGACAGGGAAGCAATGAAAAACTGTTTTTT

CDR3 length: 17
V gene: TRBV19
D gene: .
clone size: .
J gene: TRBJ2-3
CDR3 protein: CASSIGVAGSSTDTQYF
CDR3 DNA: TGTGCCAGTAGTATAGGGGTCGCAGGTAGTAGCACAGATACGCAGTATTTT

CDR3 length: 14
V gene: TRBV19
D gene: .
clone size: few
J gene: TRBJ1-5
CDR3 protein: CASTSLTGYQPQHF
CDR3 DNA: TGTGCCAGTACCTCCCTTACAGGGTACCAGCCCCAGCATTTT

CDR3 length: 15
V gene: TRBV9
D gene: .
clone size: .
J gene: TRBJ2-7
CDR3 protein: CASSVGGAMTYGQYF
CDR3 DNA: TGTGCCAGCAGCGTAGGTGGAGCAATGACCTACGGGCAGTACTTC

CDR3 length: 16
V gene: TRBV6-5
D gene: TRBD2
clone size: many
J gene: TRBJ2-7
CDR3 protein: CASSYSLAGSSYEQYF
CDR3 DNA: TGTGCCAGCAGTTACTCTCTAGCGGGGAGCTCCTACGAGCAGTACTTC

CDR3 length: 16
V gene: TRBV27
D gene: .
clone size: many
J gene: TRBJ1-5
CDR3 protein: CASSLVPGMSNQPQHF
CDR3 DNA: TGTGCCAGCAGTTTAGTACCCGGGATGAGCAATCAGCCCCAGCATTTT

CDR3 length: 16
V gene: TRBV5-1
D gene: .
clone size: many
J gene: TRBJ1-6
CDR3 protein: CASSPSGDSYNSPLHF
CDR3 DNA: TGCGCCAGCAGCCCCTCAGGGGACTCCTATAATTCACCCCTCCACTTT

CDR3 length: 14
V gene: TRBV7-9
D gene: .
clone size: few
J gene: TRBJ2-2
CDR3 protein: CASRPPQGTGELFF
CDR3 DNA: TGTGCCAGCCGCCCCCCCCAGGGAACCGGGGAGCTGTTTTTT

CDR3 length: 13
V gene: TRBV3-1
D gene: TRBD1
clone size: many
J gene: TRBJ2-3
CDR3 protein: CATGQGSSDTQYF
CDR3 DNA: TGTGCCACTGGACAGGGGTCCTCAGATACGCAGTATTTT

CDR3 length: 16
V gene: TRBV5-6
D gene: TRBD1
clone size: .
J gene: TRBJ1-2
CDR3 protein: CASSLVTDRGNYGYTF
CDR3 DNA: TGTGCCAGCAGCTTGGTCACGGACAGGGGTAACTATGGCTACACCTTC

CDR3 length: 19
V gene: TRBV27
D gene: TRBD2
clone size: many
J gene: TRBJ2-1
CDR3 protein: CASILYSGGPAGSYNEQFF
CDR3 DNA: TGTGCCAGCATCCTCTACAGCGGGGGGCCAGCAGGGTCCTACAATGAGCAGTTCTTC